What follows are 10 T cell receptor beta chains derived from one specimen sequenced in a study of cytomegalovirus exposure and HLA in healthy donors. TCRdb keeps only in-frame clones here, not all; method: immunoSEQ multiplex PCR. The repertoire has fewer than 250,000 clones, roughly 84% of them found once; the top ten carry about 2%. The sequencing sample was made of PBMCs. The receptor set was obtained from a woman aged 18-35 years in good health and CMV-seropositive.

This clone was observed once. This chain uses TRBV9 with TRBJ2-1, with TRBD2 identical over 7 bases. The germline gives CDR1 SGDLS, CDR2 YYNGEE. The CDR3 spans 16 residues. The J segment lost 8 bases and the V segment lost 0 bases, leaving 11 bases of the junction unmatched. The CDR3 loop is CASSVGGGRALDEQFF. For the CDR3, the DNA is TGTGCCAGCAGCGTAGGTGGAGGGAGGGCCCTCGATGAGCAGTTCTTC.

The genes are TRBV2 and TRBJ1-4, with TRBD1 as a possible D gene (5 bases). Germline V gene sequence: CDR1 SNHLY, CDR2 FYNNEI. The V gene lost 7 bases and the J gene lost 5 bases, with 14 bases spanning the gap. The CDR3 consists of 14 residues. CDR3 in amino acids: CASTRQIVNEKLFF. CDR3 coding DNA: TGTGCCAGCACCCGACAGATAGTGAATGAAAAACTGTTTTTT.

This chain uses TRBV12-5 with TRBJ1-2, with 7 bases lining up with TRBD1. Germline trimming cut 4 bases from V and 8 bases from J; bases unmatched to any gene: 1. This CDR3 is 11 amino acids long. Germline CDR1 reads LGHNT; CDR2 reads FRNRAP. The CDR3 region has the DNA TGTGCTAGTGGTTCACAGGGGGGCTACACCTTC. Translated: CASGSQGGYTF.

The V gene is TRBV28, the J gene TRBJ2-3, with D possibly TRBD2 on 6 matching bases. Germline CDR1 MDHEN, CDR2 SYDVKM. V lost 4 bases and J 0 bases, leaving 14 bases between the germline ends. This CDR3 contains 16 residues. In nucleotides, the CDR3 is TGTGCCAGCAGTTCCTATATGGGGGGTAGCACAGATACGCAGTATTTT. It codes for CASSSYMGGSTDTQYF.

The chain has TRBV5-6 and TRBJ2-5, with 10 bases identical to TRBD2. From germline, CDR1 is SGHDT and CDR2 YYEEEE. V lost 3 bases and J lost 5; bases outside the gene matches: 10. The CDR3 runs 16 residues. The CDR3: CASSSPGLATAETQYF. As DNA, the CDR3 is TGTGCCAGCAGCTCACCGGGACTAGCGACGGCGGAGACCCAGTACTTC. The full variable domain, in which reference TRBV5-6 and TRBJ2-5 provide the parts outside the CDR3, is DAGVTQSPTHLIKTRGQQVTLRCSPKSGHDTVSWYQQALGQGPQFIFQYYEEEERQRGNFPDRFSGHQFPNYSSELNVNALLLGDSALYLCASSSPGLATAETQYFGPGTRLLVL.

The rearrangement links TRBV7-9 to TRBJ2-1, with 11 bases aligning to TRBD2. Trimming at V came to 8 bases and at J to 0 bases, leaving 15 bases not matched to a gene. Germline CDR1 reads SEHNR; CDR2 reads FQNEAQ (reference sequence). The CDR3 runs to 19 residues. This CDR3 is CASAPSLAGGTSSYNEQFF. The CDR3, as DNA: TGTGCCAGCGCCCCTTCGCTAGCGGGAGGTACGAGCTCCTACAATGAGCAGTTCTTC.

V usage is TRBV19 and J usage is TRBJ2-7, with TRBD2 matching 10 bases. Germline V CDR1 and CDR2: LNHDA, SQIVND (reference sequence). The CDR3 runs to 14 residues. Trimming at V came to 1 base and at J to 3 bases, leaving 0 bases not matched to a gene. The CDR3 here is CASSIVAGGYEQYF. DNA for the CDR3: TGTGCCAGTAGTATAGTAGCGGGAGGCTACGAGCAGTACTTC.

V is TRBV14 and J is TRBJ2-7, with 7 nucleotides matching TRBD2. With 1 base clipped from V and 5 bases from J, the junction kept 5 bases outside the gene matches. There are 14 residues in the CDR3. CDR1 and CDR2 from the germline V gene are SGHDN and FVKESK. The CDR3 sequence: CASSQGGRWNEQYF. CDR3 coding DNA: TGTGCCAGCAGCCAAGGCGGGAGATGGAACGAGCAGTACTTC. Supplemented by reference TRBV14 and TRBJ2-7, the full variable domain reads EAGVTQFPSHSVIEKGQTVTLRCDPISGHDNLYWYRRVMGKEIKFLLHFVKESKQDESGMPNNRFLAERTGGTYSTLKVQPAELEDSGVYFCASSQGGRWNEQYFGPGTRLTVT.

The CDR3, as DNA: TGTGCCAGCAGTTTATCGGGGGCAGGGAACACTGAAGCTTTCTTT. This encodes CASSLSGAGNTEAFF. The V gene is TRBV27, the J gene TRBJ1-1, with D possibly TRBD1 on 6 matching bases. Per germline, CDR1 MNHEY and CDR2 SMNVEV (reference sequence). The V end was cut by 0 bases, the J end by 1 base, with 9 bases between. This CDR3 is 15 amino acids long.

This chain uses TRBV7-3 with TRBJ2-1, with TRBD2 matching over 11 bases. Germline trimming cut 1 base from V and 7 bases from J; bases unmatched to any gene: 9. There are 17 residues in the CDR3. CDR1 and CDR2 (germline): SGHTA, FQGTGA. CDR3 protein: CASSLNNVAGGKNEQFF. DNA of the CDR3: TGTGCCAGCAGCTTAAACAATGTAGCGGGAGGGAAAAATGAGCAGTTCTTC.